A single sample is the source of the 17 T cell receptor beta chains below, sequenced in a study of blood T cell repertoires in COVID-19. Produced via immunoSEQ multiplex PCR; TCRdb's table is partial and in-frame only. The sample includes around 480,000 clones, 88% of them seen just once. The sample taken for sequencing was peripheral blood. These receptors were taken from a woman in her forties or fifties with COVID-19, enrolled during active disease.

V gene TRBV4-1 combines with J gene TRBJ1-5, with 10 bases identical to TRBD1. The CDR3 is 15 residues long. The trim removed 1 base at V and 6 bases at J, leaving 3 bases unmatched. Germline V CDR1 and CDR2: MGHRA, YSYEKL. CDR3 sequence (DNA): TGCGCCAGCAGCCAAGGACAGGGGGCGGGTCAGCCCCAGCATTTT. Protein sequence: CASSQGQGAGQPQHF.

The V call is TRBV9, the J call TRBJ2-4, with a weak D call TRBD1 (6 bases). The CDR3 spans 15 residues. The V gene lost 0 bases and the J gene lost 6 bases, with 13 bases spanning the gap. Germline CDR1 is SGDLS and CDR2 is YYNGEE. CDR3 loop: CASSVEQGIGNIQYF. The CDR3 nucleotides read TGTGCCAGCAGCGTAGAACAGGGCATCGGAAACATTCAGTACTTC.

The genes are TRBV2 and TRBJ1-5, with 10 bases identical to TRBD1. Germline V gene sequence: CDR1 SNHLY, CDR2 FYNNEI. J gave up 2 bases and V 7 bases, and 5 bases lay outside the gene matches. The CDR3 sequence is 15 residues long. The CDR3 region has the DNA TGTGCCAGCAAGAGGGACAGGGGAGGCAATCAGCCCCAGCATTTT. It yields the protein CASKRDRGGNQPQHF.

The gene calls are TRBV6-5 and TRBJ1-1, with 7 bases aligning to TRBD1. Germline loops: CDR1 MNHEY, CDR2 SVGAGI. CDR3 size: 15 residues. The junction had 11 bases not matched to a gene; V was cut back by 5 bases and J by 5 bases. CDR3 amino acids: CASSTRQGNPTEAFF. The CDR3 nucleotides are TGTGCCAGCAGTACTCGACAGGGCAACCCAACTGAAGCTTTCTTT.

This sequence joins TRBV19 and TRBJ2-7; 7 bases line up with TRBD1. Trimming cost V 10 bases and J 0 bases; bases outside gene matches: 3. CDR3 size: 12 residues. Germline V gene sequence: CDR1 LNHDA, CDR2 SQIVND (reference sequence). This CDR3 reads CATQGVSYEQYF. CDR3 sequence (DNA): TGTGCCACCCAGGGGGTCTCCTACGAGCAGTACTTC.

V and J are TRBV6-6 and TRBJ1-3, with 8 bases lining up with TRBD1. This CDR3 spans 19 amino acids. Trimming removed 5 bases from V and 4 bases from J; junction bases left unmatched: 19. Looked up from germline, CDR1 is MNHNY and CDR2 is SVGAGI (reference sequence). CDR3 in DNA: TGTGCCAGCAGTCCTACCTTAACAGGGGGTGATCTCTCCGGAAACACCATATATTTT. It encodes CASSPTLTGGDLSGNTIYF.

A note on this clone: This sample includes further DNA sequences coding for the same CDR3. This chain uses TRBV18 with TRBJ2-7; 7 bases fit TRBD1. This CDR3 is built from 14 residues. V was pared by 1 base and J by 1 base, with 1 base of the junction left unmatched. CDR1 and CDR2 (germline): KGHSH, LQKENI. The CDR3 coding sequence is TGTGCCAGCTCACCACGGGACAGTTCCTACGAGCAGTACTTC. This translates into CASSPRDSSYEQYF. The full variable domain, in which reference TRBV18 and TRBJ2-7 provide the parts outside the CDR3, is NAGVMQNPRHLVRRRGQEARLRCSPMKGHSHVYWYRQLPEEGLKFMVYLQKENIIDESGMPKERFSAEFPKEGPSILRIQQVVRGDSAAYFCASSPRDSSYEQYFGPGTRLTVT.

The V and J genes are TRBV19 and TRBJ1-1; 9 bases are a match to TRBD1. The CDR3 is made up of 14 amino acids. V dropped 7 bases and J dropped 6; count of bases not matched to a gene: 9. Per germline, CDR1 LNHDA and CDR2 SQIVND (reference sequence). The CDR3 loop is CASTSGTGPPEAFF. The CDR3 DNA reads TGTGCCAGTACTTCCGGGACAGGGCCGCCTGAAGCTTTCTTT.

The CDR3 region is CASSIDLGTAQQSPLHF. In nucleotides, the CDR3 is TGTGCCAGTAGTATAGATCTGGGGACAGCCCAACAATCACCCCTCCACTTT. J is TRBJ1-6 and V is TRBV19; TRBD1 agrees at 7 bases. The V gene end was trimmed by 0 bases and the J gene end by 10 bases; junction bases not matched to a gene: 12. Germline CDR1 reads LNHDA; CDR2 reads SQIVND (reference sequence). This CDR3 has 17 residues.

This clone was seen just once. The J gene is TRBJ2-7, the V gene TRBV7-8; the D is unclear. Trimming took 5 bases from V and 9 from J, leaving 8 bases between them. Germline CDR1 is SGHVS and CDR2 is FQNEAQ. The CDR3 runs 10 residues. CDR3 loop: CASSPQVQYF. The CDR3 DNA reads as TGTGCCAGCAGCCCCCAGGTGCAGTACTTC. Looking up the rest from reference TRBV7-8 and TRBJ2-7 gives the full variable domain: GAGVSQSPRYKVAKRGQDVALRCDPISGHVSLFWYQQALGQGPEFLTYFQNEAQLDKSGLPSDRFFAERPEGSVSTLKIQRTQQEDSAVYLCASSPQVQYFGPGTRLTVT.

The CDR3 is CASSFRLAGDNEQFF. CDR3 nucleotides: TGTGCCAGCAGCTTTAGACTAGCGGGGGACAATGAGCAGTTCTTC. This chain links TRBV7-9 with TRBJ2-1, with 12 bases identical to TRBD2. Germline loops: CDR1 SEHNR, CDR2 FQNEAQ (reference sequence). The CDR3 is made up of 15 amino acids. With V trimmed by 3 bases and J by 5 bases, 2 bases remained unmatched.

The chain links TRBV30 to TRBJ1-2; D not certain. V was pared by 0 bases and J by 4 bases, with 9 bases between. The CDR3 is 13 residues long. CDR1 is GTSNPN and CDR2 is SVGIG in the germline V gene (reference sequence). The CDR3 here is CAWSVDWGYGYTF. The CDR3 bases are TGTGCCTGGAGTGTGGACTGGGGCTATGGCTACACCTTC.

The chain joins TRBV19 to TRBJ2-5, with TRBD2 identical over 15 bases. V was clipped by 7 bases and J by 5 bases; unmatched bases: 11. The CDR3 is 17 residues long. Germline CDR1 is LNHDA and CDR2 is SQIVND (reference sequence). DNA of the CDR3: TGTGCCAGTACCAAGGGGACTAGCGGGGGGATGAGGGAGACCCAGTACTTC. Translating it yields CASTKGTSGGMRETQYF.

Here the CDR3 DNA reads TGCGCCAGCAGCCAACGACAGGGGTCCTACAATGAGCAGTTCTTC. Its translation is CASSQRQGSYNEQFF. This chain links TRBV4-1 with TRBJ2-1; 8 bases map to TRBD1. This CDR3 comprises 15 residues. Germline loops: CDR1 MGHRA, CDR2 YSYEKL. V dropped 2 bases and J dropped 1; count of bases not matched to a gene: 1.

This chain links TRBV10-3 with TRBJ1-2, with D hard to call. V lost 5 bases and J 3 bases, leaving 7 bases between the germline ends. Germline CDR1 ENHRY, CDR2 SYGVKD. The CDR3 is 12 amino acids. The CDR3 loop reads CAISRVDYGYTF. The CDR3 nucleotides read TGTGCCATCAGTCGAGTCGACTATGGCTACACCTTC.

The rearrangement links TRBV28 to TRBJ1-1; D is uncertain. Deletions cut 3 bases from V and 11 bases from J, with 13 bases between. The CDR3 runs to 12 residues. Germline CDR1 and CDR2: MDHEN and SYDVKM. The CDR3 bases are TGTGCCAGCAGTTTCCCGGGGAGGGAGGCTTTCTTT. Translating gives CASSFPGREAFF.

This chain connects TRBV11-3 to TRBJ2-3, with 12 nucleotides matching TRBD2. In germline, CDR1 is SGHNT, CDR2 YENEEA. The trim removed 0 bases at V and 10 bases at J, leaving 11 bases unmatched. There are 17 residues in the CDR3. CDR3 residues: CASSLELGLAGPSAQYF. CDR3 nucleotide sequence: TGTGCCAGCAGCTTAGAACTCGGACTAGCGGGACCCTCGGCGCAGTATTTT.